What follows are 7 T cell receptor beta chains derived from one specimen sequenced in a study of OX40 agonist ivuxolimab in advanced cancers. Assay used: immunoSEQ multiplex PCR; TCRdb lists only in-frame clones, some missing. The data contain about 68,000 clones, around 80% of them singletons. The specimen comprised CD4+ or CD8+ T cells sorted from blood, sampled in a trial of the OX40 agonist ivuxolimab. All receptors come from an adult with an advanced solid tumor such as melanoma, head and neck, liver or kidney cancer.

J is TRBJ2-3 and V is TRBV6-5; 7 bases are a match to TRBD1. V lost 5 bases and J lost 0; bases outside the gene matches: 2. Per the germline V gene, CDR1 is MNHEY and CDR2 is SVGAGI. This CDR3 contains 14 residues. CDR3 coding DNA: TGTGCCAGCAGTCACAGGGGAAGCACAGATACGCAGTATTTT. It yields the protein CASSHRGSTDTQYF.

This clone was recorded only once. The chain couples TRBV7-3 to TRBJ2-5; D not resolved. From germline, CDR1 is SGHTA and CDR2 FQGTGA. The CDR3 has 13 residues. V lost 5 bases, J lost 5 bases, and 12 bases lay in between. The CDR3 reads CASSPVSTETQYF. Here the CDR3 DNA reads TGTGCCAGCAGCCCAGTAAGCACGGAGACCCAGTACTTC.

This CDR3 is CASSRGGRAGDTEAFF. The CDR3 nucleotides are TGCGCCAGCAGCCGGGGCGGCAGGGCGGGGGACACTGAAGCTTTCTTT. The chain joins TRBV5-1 to TRBJ1-1; a weak D match, TRBD1 (5 bases). V shed 4 bases and J shed 3 bases, with 19 bases lying between them. CDR1 SGHRS and CDR2 YFSETQ come from the germline V gene. The CDR3 has 16 residues. The variable domain in full, completed from reference TRBV5-1 and TRBJ1-1, reads KAGVTQTPRYLIKTRGQQVTLSCSPISGHRSVSWYQQTPGQGLQFLFEYFSETQRNKGNFPGRFSGRQFSNSRSEMNVSTLELGDSALYLCASSRGGRAGDTEAFFGQGTRLTVV.

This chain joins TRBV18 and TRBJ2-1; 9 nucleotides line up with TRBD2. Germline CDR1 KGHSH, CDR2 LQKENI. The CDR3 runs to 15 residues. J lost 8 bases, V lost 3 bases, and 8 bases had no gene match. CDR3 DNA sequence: TGTGCCAGCTCACCTTCCGGGACTAGCCGTTATGAGCAGTTCTTC. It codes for CASSPSGTSRYEQFF. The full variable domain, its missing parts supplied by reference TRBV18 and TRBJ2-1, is NAGVMQNPRHLVRRRGQEARLRCSPMKGHSHVYWYRQLPEEGLKFMVYLQKENIIDESGMPKERFSAEFPKEGPSILRIQQVVRGDSAAYFCASSPSGTSRYEQFFGPGTRLTVL.

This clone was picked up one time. CDR3 bases: TGTGCCATCAGTAGGGACAGGTTCACAGATACGCAGTATTTT. The encoded protein is CAISRDRFTDTQYF. The chain couples TRBV10-3 to TRBJ2-3; 8 nucleotides match TRBD1. The germline CDR1 and CDR2 sequences are ENHRY and SYGVKD. The CDR3 length is 14 residues. Trimming at V came to 5 bases and at J to 2 bases, leaving 3 bases not matched to a gene.

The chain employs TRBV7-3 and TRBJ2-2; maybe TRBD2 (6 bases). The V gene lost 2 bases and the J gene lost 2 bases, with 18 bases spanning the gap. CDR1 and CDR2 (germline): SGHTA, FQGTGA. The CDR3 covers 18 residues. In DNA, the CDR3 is TGTGCCAGCAGCTTAGGTACTTACGGTAGCGGAAACACCGGGGAGCTGTTTTTT. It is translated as CASSLGTYGSGNTGELFF.

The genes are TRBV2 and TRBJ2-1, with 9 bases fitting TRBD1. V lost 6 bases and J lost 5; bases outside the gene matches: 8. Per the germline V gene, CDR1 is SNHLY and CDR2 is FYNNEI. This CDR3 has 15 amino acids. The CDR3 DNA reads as TGTGCCAGCAGGCAAGACAGGGGGGAAAACAATGAGCAGTTCTTC. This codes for CASRQDRGENNEQFF.